A single sample is the source of the 25 T cell receptor beta chains below, sequenced in a study of blood T cell repertoires in COVID-19 (dated by TCRdb to the early 2020s). To prepare the library, the immunoSEQ multiplex PCR assay was applied. The source is immuneACCESS, and TCRdb retained only in-frame sequences with V and J called. Part of the clones is not carried over; for the studies checked, unresolved V genes explain less than half of this, and the remainder is unexplained. The sample table contains 150,000 to 200,000 clones; only one count was recorded for approximately 84% of them. The ten largest account for 6% to 8% of the sample. Sample: peripheral blood. The receptors here all came from a human donor with acute or convalescent COVID-19. The donor label of this sample is uncertain.

This chain links TRBV19 with TRBJ2-2, with D uncertain. From germline, CDR1 is LNHDA and CDR2 SQIVND (reference sequence). CDR3 length: 13 amino acids. V lost 9 bases and J lost 3, with 11 bases in between. CDR3 loop: CASPVRDTGELFF. In nucleotides, the CDR3 is TGTGCCAGCCCGGTTCGGGACACCGGGGAGCTGTTTTTT.

This chain joins TRBV28 and TRBJ2-1, with 7 bases lining up with TRBD2. V was pared by 8 bases and J by 0 bases, with 13 bases of the junction left unmatched. The CDR3 spans 17 residues. Germline V CDR1 and CDR2: MDHEN, SYDVKM. The CDR3 DNA sequence: TGTGCCAGCGGACCAGGACCCCGACTAGCCTCCTACAATGAGCAGTTCTTC. This translates into CASGPGPRLASYNEQFF.

J is TRBJ2-2 and V is TRBV6-5; D is ambiguous. The V gene lost 8 bases and the J gene lost 1 base, with 8 bases spanning the gap. The germline V gene has CDR1 MNHEY and CDR2 SVGAGI. The CDR3 is 13 residues long. CDR3 protein: CASVPGNTGELFF. The CDR3 bases are TGTGCCAGCGTTCCGGGGAACACCGGGGAGCTGTTTTTT.

This rearrangement joins TRBV3-1 (or the pseudogene TRBV3-2) to TRBJ1-4; D not resolved. There are 15 residues in the CDR3. Germline lookup yields CDR1 LGHDT and CDR2 YNNKEL (reference sequence). V shed 4 bases and J shed 4 bases, with 13 bases lying between them. The chain's CDR3 is CASSRNGNNNEKLFF. The CDR3 DNA sequence: TGTGCCAGCAGCCGAAACGGGAATAATAATGAAAAACTGTTTTTT.

The rearrangement joins TRBV14 to TRBJ1-4, with D perhaps matching TRBD1 (5 bases). V shed 0 bases and J shed 8 bases, with 19 bases lying between them. The germline V gene encodes CDR1 SGHDN and CDR2 FVKESK. The CDR3 is 17 residues long. For the CDR3, the DNA is TGTGCCAGCAGCCAAGATCTCCGGACACCCGGGAGGGAAAAACTGTTTTTT. It codes for CASSQDLRTPGREKLFF. Full variable domain (remainder filled in from reference TRBV14 and TRBJ1-4): EAGVTQFPSHSVIEKGQTVTLRCDPISGHDNLYWYRRVMGKEIKFLLHFVKESKQDESGMPNNRFLAERTGGTYSTLKVQPAELEDSGVYFCASSQDLRTPGREKLFFGSGTQLSVL.

The genes are TRBV5-1 and TRBJ2-6; D uncertain. The CDR3 extends over 15 amino acids. Germline lookup yields CDR1 SGHRS and CDR2 YFSETQ. V lost 1 base and J lost 2, with 7 bases in between. The CDR3 DNA reads TGCGCCAGCAGCTTGCCCTCCGCTGGGGCCAACGTCCTGACTTTC. It translates to CASSLPSAGANVLTF.

This clone was picked up one time. The rearrangement uses TRBV5-5 and TRBJ2-3; D not certain. The ends were cut back, 0 bases at V and 0 bases at J, with 8 bases in the middle. The CDR3 has 15 residues. Germline CDR1 is SGHKS and CDR2 is YYEKEE (reference sequence). The CDR3 loop is CASSLGDPSTDTQYF. In DNA form, the CDR3 reads TGTGCCAGCAGCTTGGGCGATCCTAGCACAGATACGCAGTATTTT.

V gene TRBV21-1 combines with J gene TRBJ2-7; the D call of TRBD2 is as the table states it, not checked on the DNA. TRBV21-1 is annotated as a pseudogene. CDR3 length: 16 residues. CDR3 nucleotides: TGTGCCAGCAGCAAAGCCCGGGGAGGGGGTTCCTACGAGCAGTACTTC. Its translation: CASSKARGGGSYEQYF.

In this sample, this clone turned up a few times. The chain employs TRBV4-2 and TRBJ2-1; the match to TRBD2 covers 14 bases. The CDR3 runs to 17 residues. With 0 bases clipped from V and 10 bases from J, the junction kept 8 bases outside the gene matches. The germline V gene has CDR1 LGHNA and CDR2 YNFKEQ. CDR3 bases: TGTGCCAGCAGCCAAGATGTGACTAGCGGGAGGGCAGGCGAGCAGTTCTTC. Residues: CASSQDVTSGRAGEQFF.

The rearrangement uses TRBV4-1 and TRBJ1-1, with D maybe TRBD1 (5 bases). Trimming took 1 base from V and 3 from J, leaving 24 bases between them. Per the germline V gene, CDR1 is MGHRA and CDR2 is YSYEKL. The CDR3 is made up of 19 amino acids. The CDR3 loop reads CASSQVGFTGLGEYTEAFF. DNA for the CDR3: TGCGCCAGCAGCCAAGTAGGTTTCACAGGCCTAGGTGAATACACTGAAGCTTTCTTT.

This sequence joins TRBV12-3 or TRBV12-4 and TRBJ2-2, with D possibly matching TRBD2 (5 bases). Trimming stripped 5 bases from V and 7 bases from J, with 11 bases between. The CDR3 sequence is 13 residues long. CDR3 DNA sequence: TGTGCCAGCAGTCCTCAAGCGGTCGGGGAGCTGTTTTTT. Encoded protein: CASSPQAVGELFF.

This clone was recorded once. The chain combines TRBV29-1 with TRBJ2-4; D possibly corresponds to TRBD2 (6 bases). The ends were cut back, 7 bases at V and 2 bases at J, with 15 bases in the middle. The CDR3 runs to 14 residues. Germline loops: CDR1 SQVTM, CDR2 ANQGSEA. The CDR3 region is CSAGVGGSKNIQYF. CDR3 sequence (DNA): TGCAGCGCAGGAGTGGGAGGCTCCAAAAACATTCAGTACTTC.

The chain combines TRBV12-3 or TRBV12-4 with TRBJ2-1; D is uncertain. The germline V and J ends were trimmed by 4 bases and 6 bases, with 4 bases remaining between them. The CDR3 is 11 residues long. The CDR3 bases are TGTGCCAGCAGTTCAGGCAATGAGCAGTTCTTC. It encodes CASSSGNEQFF.

The chain links TRBV5-4 to TRBJ2-1; 14 bases match TRBD2. With 3 bases clipped from V and 10 bases from J, the junction kept 6 bases outside the gene matches. Germline V gene lookup returns CDR1 SGHNT and CDR2 YYREEE (reference sequence). The CDR3 has 15 residues. The CDR3 region has the DNA TGTGCCAGCAGCTCGACTAGCGGGAGGGCCGGCGAGCAGTTCTTC. Amino acid sequence: CASSSTSGRAGEQFF.

V gene TRBV5-3 combines with J gene TRBJ1-2, with D uncertain. TRBV5-3 carries the ORF label, with uncertain function. The V gene lost 0 bases and the J gene lost 5 bases, with 11 bases spanning the gap. This CDR3 comprises 14 residues. This CDR3 is CARSLVRVEYGYTF. CDR3 sequence (DNA): TGTGCCAGAAGCTTGGTGAGGGTAGAGTATGGCTACACCTTC.

This chain joins TRBV11-1 and TRBJ1-4; maybe TRBD1 (6 bases). The germline V gene encodes CDR1 SGHAT and CDR2 FQDESV (reference sequence). The CDR3 length is 14 residues. The V gene lost 5 bases and the J gene lost 4 bases, with 11 bases spanning the gap. DNA of the CDR3: TGTGCCAGCAGCAGAGGACAGAATAATGAAAAACTGTTTTTT. Translating it yields CASSRGQNNEKLFF.

About this clone: Other DNA sequences of this sample code for an identical CDR3. This sequence joins TRBV30 and TRBJ2-1; 12 nucleotides align to TRBD2. Germline V lookup: CDR1 GTSNPN, CDR2 SVGIG (reference sequence). This CDR3 contains 16 residues. Trimming removed 3 bases from V and 2 bases from J; junction bases left unmatched: 5. This chain's CDR3 is CAWSDTSGRPYNEQFF. The DNA of the CDR3 is TGTGCCTGGAGCGACACTAGCGGGAGGCCCTACAATGAGCAGTTCTTC.

The J gene is TRBJ1-3, the V gene TRBV2, with a tentative D call TRBD1 (6 bases). The length of the CDR3 is 13 residues. V was clipped by 5 bases and J by 4 bases, with 9 bases between them. CDR1 and CDR2 from the germline V gene are SNHLY and FYNNEI. Here the CDR3 reads CASSRTEGNTIYF. Here the CDR3 DNA reads TGTGCCAGCAGTCGGACAGAGGGAAACACCATATATTTT. The variable domain in full, with the rest retrieved from reference TRBV2 and TRBJ1-3, is EPEVTQTPSHQVTQMGQEVILRCVPISNHLYFYWYRQILGQKVEFLVSFYNNEISEKSEIFDDQFSVERPDGSNFTLKIRSTKLEDSAMYFCASSRTEGNTIYFGEGSWLTVV.

The chain's CDR3 is CAWNRDRGSTGELFF. CDR3 nucleotides: TGTGCCTGGAATAGGGACAGGGGATCCACCGGGGAGCTGTTTTTT. This chain uses TRBV30 with TRBJ2-2; 10 bases map to TRBD1. Per the germline V gene, CDR1 is GTSNPN and CDR2 is SVGIG (reference sequence). Trimming took 4 bases from V and 4 from J; bases not matched to a gene: 6. CDR3 length: 15 residues.

This clone has a handful of counts. V is TRBV11-2 and J is TRBJ1-1, with 8 bases lining up with TRBD1. The germline V gene encodes CDR1 SGHAT and CDR2 FQNNGV. V trimming: 3 bases; J trimming: 5 bases; junction bases outside the gene matches: 5. The CDR3 length is 14 residues. The CDR3 spells CASSFTGGGTEAFF. CDR3 in DNA: TGTGCCAGCAGCTTTACAGGGGGTGGGACTGAAGCTTTCTTT.

In this sample, this clone turned up a few times. This rearrangement joins TRBV24-1 to TRBJ2-3, with D uncertain. The CDR3 runs 15 residues. Per the germline V gene, CDR1 is KGHDR and CDR2 is SFDVKD. The V end lost 4 bases, the J end lost 0 bases, and 10 bases lay between the germline ends. The CDR3 spells CATSDQFGSTDTQYF. Here the CDR3 DNA reads TGTGCCACCAGTGACCAGTTCGGGAGCACAGATACGCAGTATTTT.

This clone was recorded once. CDR3 bases: TGTGCCAGCAGCTTAGCGGGACAGTTGAACACTGAAGCTTTCTTT. The encoded protein is CASSLAGQLNTEAFF. The chain is built from TRBV11-2 and TRBJ1-1; 7 bases fit TRBD1. V gave up 1 base and J gave up 0 bases; unmatched junction bases: 2. In germline, CDR1 is SGHAT, CDR2 FQNNGV. The CDR3 is made up of 15 amino acids.

This clone was observed once. The V and J genes are TRBV2 and TRBJ2-7, with 8 bases identical to TRBD1. CDR1 is SNHLY, CDR2 FYNNEI, per germline. The trim removed 8 bases at V and 5 bases at J, leaving 14 bases unmatched. There are 15 residues in the CDR3. CDR3 DNA: TGTGCCAGCCGAAACGCGGCAGGGGGCTTCAACGAGCAGTACTTC. It codes for CASRNAAGGFNEQYF. Combining the CDR3 with reference TRBV2 and TRBJ2-7 gives the whole variable domain EPEVTQTPSHQVTQMGQEVILRCVPISNHLYFYWYRQILGQKVEFLVSFYNNEISEKSEIFDDQFSVERPDGSNFTLKIRSTKLEDSAMYFCASRNAAGGFNEQYFGPGTRLTVT.

A word on this clone: Sequence at one end of the junction differs from germline and may be a read error. The chain couples TRBV7-2 to TRBJ2-1; 7 bases agree with TRBD1. In germline, CDR1 is SGHTA, CDR2 FQGNSA. This CDR3 comprises 15 residues. CDR3 sequence reads: CASSLGPTGNNEQFF. The CDR3 nucleotides are TGTGCCAGCAGTTTAGGGCCGACAGGGAACAATGAGCAGTTCTTC.

This clone showed up just a few times. This rearrangement joins TRBV27 to TRBJ1-5; TRBD1 agrees at 8 bases. This CDR3 contains 14 residues. J lost 6 bases, V lost 6 bases, and 7 bases had no gene match. In germline, CDR1 is MNHEY, CDR2 SMNVEV (reference sequence). In nucleotides, the CDR3 is TGTGCCAGCAGGCTACACGGGACAGGTCAGCCCCAGCATTTT. Translated: CASRLHGTGQPQHF.